Given below is one TCR beta chain in context. Its antigen is still unknown. Researchers ran the PCR with 60 Vbeta and 13 Jbeta primers. The assay was immunoSEQ multiplex PCR, and TCRdb's table has in-frame clones only and misses some. This sample's table reports over 100,000 clones. This entry belongs to a study of cytomegalovirus exposure and HLA in healthy donors. Study results and limitations: The listing of roughly 160 TCR beta chains classed them as cytomegalovirus-associated. Researchers reported in a later analysis that a missense DCLRE1C variant was tied to TCR beta V- and J-gene trimming. Reports showed the classifier diagnosing cytomegalovirus status with high specificity and sensitivity.

The germline CDR1 and CDR2 sequences are SGHVS and FQNEAQ. V gave up 5 bases and J gave up 7 bases; unmatched junction bases: 8. The CDR3 consists of 15 residues. This chain links TRBV7-8 with TRBJ2-1; 10 nucleotides agree with TRBD2. Material: PBMCs. The clonotype was recovered from a woman aged 40 to 50 in good health and CMV-seropositive. CDR3 coding DNA: TGTGCCAGCAGCCTCCCGGAGACTAGCGGGAATGAGCAGTTCTTC. Amino acid sequence: CASSLPETSGNEQFF.